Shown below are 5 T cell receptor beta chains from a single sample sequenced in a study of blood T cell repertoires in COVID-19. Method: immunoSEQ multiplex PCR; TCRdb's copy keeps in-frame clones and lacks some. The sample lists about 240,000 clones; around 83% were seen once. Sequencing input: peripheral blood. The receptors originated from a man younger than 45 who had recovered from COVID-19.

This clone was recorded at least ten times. The CDR3 region is CASSAQTGGANSPLHF. The CDR3 coding sequence is TGTGCCAGCAGCGCCCAGACAGGGGGCGCGAATTCACCCCTCCACTTT. This chain connects TRBV4-2 to TRBJ1-6; 10 bases are a match to TRBD1. CDR3 size: 16 residues. Looked up from germline, CDR1 is LGHNA and CDR2 is YNFKEQ. V dropped 5 bases and J dropped 7; count of bases not matched to a gene: 8.

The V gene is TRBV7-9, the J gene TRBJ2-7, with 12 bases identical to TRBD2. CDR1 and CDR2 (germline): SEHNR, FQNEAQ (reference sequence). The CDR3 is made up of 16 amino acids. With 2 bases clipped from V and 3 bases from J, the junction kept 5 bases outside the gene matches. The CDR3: CASSLSGLAGHYEQYF. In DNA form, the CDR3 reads TGTGCCAGCAGCTTATCGGGACTAGCGGGCCACTACGAGCAGTACTTC.

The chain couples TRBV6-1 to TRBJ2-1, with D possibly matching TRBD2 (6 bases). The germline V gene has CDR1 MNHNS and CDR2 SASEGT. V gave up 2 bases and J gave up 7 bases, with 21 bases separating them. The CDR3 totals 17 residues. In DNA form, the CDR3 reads TGTGCCAGCAGTGAATCCTTTAGCGCGGGATGGACTAATGAGCAGTTCTTC. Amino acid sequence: CASSESFSAGWTNEQFF.

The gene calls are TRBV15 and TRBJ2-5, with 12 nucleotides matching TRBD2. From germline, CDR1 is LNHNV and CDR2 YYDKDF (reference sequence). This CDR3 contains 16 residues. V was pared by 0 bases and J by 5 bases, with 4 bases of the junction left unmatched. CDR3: CATSRDRTSGEETQYF. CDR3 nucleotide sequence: TGTGCCACCAGCAGAGATCGGACTAGCGGGGAGGAGACCCAGTACTTC.

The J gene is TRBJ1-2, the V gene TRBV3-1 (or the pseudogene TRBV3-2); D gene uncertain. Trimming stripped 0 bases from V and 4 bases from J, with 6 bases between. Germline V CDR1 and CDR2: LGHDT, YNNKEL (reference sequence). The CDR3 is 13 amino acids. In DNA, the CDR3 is TGTGCCAGCAGCCAAGAAGTCAGCTATGGCTACACCTTC. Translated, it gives CASSQEVSYGYTF.